What follows are 14 T cell receptor beta chains derived from one specimen sequenced in a study of cytomegalovirus exposure and HLA in healthy donors. A multiplex PCR was run with 60 Vbeta primers and 13 Jbeta primers. The data were produced by immunoSEQ multiplex PCR, yet TCRdb's version contains in-frame clones alone and is incomplete. Here the sample spans about 150,000 clones, almost 75% being singletons. Sample: PBMCs. The receptors stem from a woman aged 18-29 years in good health and CMV-seropositive.

The chain recombines TRBV6-1 with TRBJ2-5; D unresolved. This CDR3 comprises 13 residues. V lost 10 bases and J 1 base, leaving 13 bases between the germline ends. CDR1 is MNHNS and CDR2 is SASEGT in the germline V gene. The CDR3 loop reads CAIGRPFQETQYF. CDR3 bases: TGTGCCATAGGCAGGCCGTTCCAAGAGACCCAGTACTTC.

V and J are TRBV5-1 and TRBJ2-2; TRBD1 might be the D (5 bases). The CDR3 runs 15 residues. Germline CDR1 and CDR2: SGHRS and YFSETQ. V lost 0 bases to trimming and J lost 4 bases, with 10 bases between them. The CDR3 is CASSLVGPRTGELFF. The CDR3, as DNA: TGCGCCAGCAGCTTGGTGGGGCCCCGCACCGGGGAGCTGTTTTTT.

The chain carries TRBV28 and TRBJ1-1; 11 bases agree with TRBD1. Germline assignment: CDR1 MDHEN and CDR2 SYDVKM. This CDR3 region has 14 residues. Trimming removed 4 bases from V and 3 bases from J; junction bases left unmatched: 1. CDR3 sequence (DNA): TGTGCCAGCAGTTCGGGACAGGGGGACACTGAAGCTTTCTTT. Amino acid sequence: CASSSGQGDTEAFF.

This chain uses TRBV18 with TRBJ2-7, with TRBD1 identical over 9 bases. The CDR3 extends over 14 amino acids. In germline, CDR1 is KGHSH, CDR2 LQKENI. J was trimmed by 2 bases and V by 3 bases; bases with no gene match: 2. The CDR3 is CASSPGTGPYEQYF. CDR3 coding DNA: TGTGCCAGCTCACCCGGGACAGGGCCCTACGAGCAGTACTTC.

This chain links TRBV4-2 with TRBJ2-7, with D uncertain. Germline CDR1 reads LGHNA; CDR2 reads YNFKEQ. The V end lost 1 base, the J end lost 0 bases, and 10 bases lay between the germline ends. The length of the CDR3 is 15 residues. Here the CDR3 reads CASSQGGEVSYEQYF. The DNA for the CDR3 is TGTGCCAGCAGCCAAGGAGGAGAGGTCTCCTACGAGCAGTACTTC.

V usage is TRBV7-9 and J usage is TRBJ2-5; the match to TRBD1 covers 7 bases. The V segment lost 6 bases and the J segment 5 bases; nucleotides outside the gene matches: 15. Germline CDR1 SEHNR, CDR2 FQNEAQ (reference sequence). CDR3 length: 16 amino acids. The CDR3 coding sequence is TGTGCCAGCAGTCAGACAGGGCTGAGTTCGCGGGAGACCCAGTACTTC. This translates into CASSQTGLSSRETQYF.

The V and J genes are TRBV28 and TRBJ2-7; TRBD2 might be the D (6 bases). Between the trimmed V and J ends, which lost 3 bases and 4 bases, there was a span of 13 bases. Germline V CDR1 and CDR2: MDHEN, SYDVKM. The CDR3 totals 14 residues. This CDR3 reads CASSLVAGLYEQYF. In nucleotides, the CDR3 is TGTGCCAGCAGTTTGGTCGCGGGGTTATACGAGCAGTACTTC.

The V gene is TRBV2, the J gene TRBJ2-2, with D unclear. CDR3 length equals 12 residues. Trimming shortened V by 4 bases and J by 2 bases, and 2 bases separated the two germline ends. Looked up from germline, CDR1 is SNHLY and CDR2 is FYNNEI. The CDR3 sequence is CASSANTGELFF. CDR3 DNA: TGTGCCAGCAGTGCTAACACCGGGGAGCTGTTTTTT.

The chain combines TRBV28 with TRBJ2-7; 8 nucleotides align to TRBD2. Looked up from germline, CDR1 is MDHEN and CDR2 is SYDVKM. V shed 7 bases and J 4 bases; nucleotides not matched to a gene: 9. The CDR3 is 14 residues long. CDR3 nucleotide sequence: TGTGCCAGCACCTGGCAGCGGGGGAGTTACGAGCAGTACTTC. Its protein is CASTWQRGSYEQYF.

The J gene is TRBJ2-5, the V gene TRBV6-6, with a weak D call TRBD1 (5 bases). CDR1 is MNHNY and CDR2 is SVGAGI in the germline V gene (reference sequence). Trimming took 5 bases from V and 0 from J, leaving 7 bases between them. CDR3 length: 13 residues. CDR3 sequence: CASSDSDQETQYF. The CDR3 DNA sequence: TGTGCCAGCAGTGACAGCGACCAAGAGACCCAGTACTTC.

The V call is TRBV5-5, the J call TRBJ2-7, with 10 bases lining up with TRBD2. The trim removed 1 base at V and 2 bases at J, leaving 3 bases unmatched. In germline, CDR1 is SGHKS, CDR2 YYEKEE (reference sequence). The CDR3 consists of 15 residues. The chain's CDR3 is CASSLLAGAPYEQYF. In nucleotides, the CDR3 is TGTGCCAGCAGCTTGCTAGCGGGGGCACCCTACGAGCAGTACTTC.

This clone was observed a handful of times. The chain employs TRBV6-1 and TRBJ2-1; D may be TRBD2 (6 bases). V was shortened by 0 bases and J by 4 bases, with 10 bases between the two germline ends. CDR3 length: 15 amino acids. Germline CDR1 and CDR2: MNHNS and SASEGT. DNA of the CDR3: TGTGCCAGCAGTGAAGCGCCGGGGGAGTACAATGAGCAGTTCTTC. Translated, it gives CASSEAPGEYNEQFF.

V and J are TRBV6-5 and TRBJ2-3; 11 bases are a match to TRBD2. This CDR3 comprises 14 residues. Losses at the gene ends were 7 bases for V and 4 bases for J; bases not matched to a gene: 4. From germline, CDR1 is MNHEY and CDR2 SVGAGI. CDR3 region: CASNPSGGSDTQYF. In DNA form, the CDR3 reads TGTGCCAGCAACCCTAGCGGGGGGTCAGATACGCAGTATTTT.

This clone was found a few times. The chain recombines TRBV5-5 with TRBJ1-2; no firm D call. The ends were cut back, 4 bases at V and 0 bases at J, with 10 bases in the middle. The CDR3 is 14 residues long. The germline V gene encodes CDR1 SGHKS and CDR2 YYEKEE (reference sequence). The DNA for the CDR3 is TGTGCCAGCAGCCCCGAGGGCCCTAACTATGGCTACACCTTC. Translated: CASSPEGPNYGYTF.